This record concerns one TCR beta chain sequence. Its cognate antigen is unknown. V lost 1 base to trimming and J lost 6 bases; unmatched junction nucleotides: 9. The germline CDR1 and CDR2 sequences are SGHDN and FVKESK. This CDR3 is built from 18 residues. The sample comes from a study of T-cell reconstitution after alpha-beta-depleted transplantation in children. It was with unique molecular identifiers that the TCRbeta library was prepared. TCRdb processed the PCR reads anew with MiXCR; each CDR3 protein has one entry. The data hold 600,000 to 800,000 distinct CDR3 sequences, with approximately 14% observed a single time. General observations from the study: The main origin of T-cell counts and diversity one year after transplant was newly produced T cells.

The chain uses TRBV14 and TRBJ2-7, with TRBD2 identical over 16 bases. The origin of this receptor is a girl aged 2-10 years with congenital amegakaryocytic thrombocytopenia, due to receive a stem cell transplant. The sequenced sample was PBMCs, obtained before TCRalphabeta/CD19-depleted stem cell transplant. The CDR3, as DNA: TGTGCCAGCAGCCAAGTCCCGGGACTAGCGGGAGGGCCTCCCGAGCAGTACTTC. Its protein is CASSQVPGLAGGPPEQYF.